What follows are 11 T cell receptor beta chains derived from one specimen sequenced in a study of radiotherapy plus CTLA-4 blockade in lung cancer. Sequencing was performed with immunoSEQ multiplex PCR; in TCRdb, only in-frame clones are kept and a portion is missing. The sample shows about 80,000 clones, 78% of them seen only once. This sample comprised peripheral blood, obtained from a patient treated with radiotherapy plus ipilimumab. The receptors stem from a human donor with non-small cell lung cancer whose response to radiotherapy plus ipilimumab could not be evaluated. Some clones in this sample may be carry-over from other donors' samples.

The rearrangement joins TRBV19 to TRBJ1-1, with 8 bases lining up with TRBD1. Losses at the gene ends were 6 bases for V and 0 bases for J; bases not matched to a gene: 6. CDR3 length equals 15 residues. Germline V gives CDR1 LNHDA, CDR2 SQIVND (reference sequence). The CDR3 DNA is TGTGCCAGTAGCCGAGGGGACAGGCTGAACACTGAAGCTTTCTTT. Amino acids: CASSRGDRLNTEAFF.

CDR3 in amino acids: CASSLGEGVNTEAFF. Here the CDR3 DNA reads TGTGCCAGCAGCTTAGGGGAGGGTGTGAACACTGAAGCTTTCTTT. This chain links TRBV7-8 with TRBJ1-1, with unresolved D. With 1 base removed from V and 0 bases from J, the gap between germline ends came to 9 bases. The CDR3 is 15 amino acids. The germline V gene encodes CDR1 SGHVS and CDR2 FQNEAQ.

V and J are TRBV7-2 and TRBJ1-2, with no clear D. The CDR3 spans 14 residues. Trimming removed 6 bases at V and 6 bases at J, with 17 bases between. Germline V lookup: CDR1 SGHTA, CDR2 FQGNSA. CDR3 sequence: CASSLMGGPHGYTF. Here the CDR3 DNA reads TGTGCCAGCAGTCTGATGGGAGGCCCCCATGGCTACACCTTC.

The chain uses TRBV4-1 and TRBJ1-1; tentatively, D is TRBD1 (5 bases). The CDR3 contains 17 residues. V was cut by 1 base and J by 2 bases, with 17 bases left in between. Germline loops: CDR1 MGHRA, CDR2 YSYEKL. The chain's CDR3 is CASSQGLTQGYNTEAFF. CDR3 nucleotides: TGCGCCAGCAGCCAAGGGCTCACTCAGGGTTACAACACTGAAGCTTTCTTT.

J is TRBJ1-6 and V is TRBV10-3, with TRBD1 as a possible D gene (5 bases). CDR1 and CDR2 (germline): ENHRY, SYGVKD. The CDR3 covers 13 residues. V lost 3 bases, J lost 7 bases, and 7 bases lay in between. The CDR3 spells CAISDRENSPLHF. The CDR3 DNA is TGTGCCATCAGTGACAGGGAAAATTCACCCCTCCACTTT.

The chain combines TRBV19 with TRBJ1-4; 9 bases fit TRBD1. In germline, CDR1 is LNHDA, CDR2 SQIVND (reference sequence). The CDR3 contains 17 residues. J lost 0 bases, V lost 6 bases, and 8 bases had no gene match. This CDR3 is CASRSSRQGATNEKLFF. The CDR3, as DNA: TGTGCCAGTAGGTCCTCGCGACAGGGGGCAACTAATGAAAAACTGTTTTTT.

The chain couples TRBV7-9 to TRBJ2-7, with D maybe TRBD2 (6 bases). The CDR3 runs 14 residues. Trimming took off 2 bases at V and 5 bases at J, with 13 bases between the two ends. Germline CDR1 and CDR2: SEHNR and FQNEAQ (reference sequence). The CDR3 DNA reads as TGTGCCAGCAGCTTAAGCATTAGCGGAGACGAGCAGTACTTC. This sequence encodes CASSLSISGDEQYF.

The chain couples TRBV11-3 to TRBJ1-1; D is undetermined. Looked up from germline, CDR1 is SGHNT and CDR2 is YENEEA. This CDR3 comprises 13 residues. Trimming removed 5 bases from V and 8 bases from J, with 15 bases in between. The CDR3 reads CASSIAGVPEAFF. The CDR3 coding sequence is TGTGCCAGCAGCATAGCGGGAGTCCCCGAAGCTTTCTTT.

The chain links TRBV5-1 to TRBJ1-5; D remains unclear. This CDR3 region has 18 residues. Deletions cut 3 bases from V and 0 bases from J, with 19 bases between. CDR1 SGHRS and CDR2 YFSETQ come from the germline V gene. CDR3: CASSSGDSSDYSNQPQHF. The DNA of the CDR3 is TGCGCCAGCAGCTCGGGAGACTCCTCGGATTATAGCAATCAGCCCCAGCATTTT.

The V call is TRBV2, the J call TRBJ2-1; D unresolved. The CDR3 is 11 amino acids. Germline loops: CDR1 SNHLY, CDR2 FYNNEI. V gave up 5 bases and J gave up 7 bases, with 6 bases separating them. CDR3 sequence reads: CASSQNNEQFF. As DNA, the CDR3 is TGTGCCAGCAGTCAAAATAATGAGCAGTTCTTC. Based on the CDR3 plus reference TRBV2 and TRBJ2-1, the full variable domain is EPEVTQTPSHQVTQMGQEVILRCVPISNHLYFYWYRQILGQKVEFLVSFYNNEISEKSEIFDDQFSVERPDGSNFTLKIRSTKLEDSAMYFCASSQNNEQFFGPGTRLTVL.

This clone was picked up a small number of times. The chain couples TRBV15 to TRBJ1-1, with a weak D call TRBD1 (6 bases). V lost 5 bases and J lost 5, with 12 bases in between. The germline gives CDR1 LNHNV, CDR2 YYDKDF (reference sequence). The CDR3 is made up of 13 amino acids. This CDR3 reads CATSRQGRTEAFF. The CDR3 DNA is TGTGCCACCAGCCGTCAGGGGAGAACTGAAGCTTTCTTT.